Detailed here is one TCR beta chain. This specimen comes from a study of blood T cell repertoires in COVID-19. Turning to the study itself: Acute and convalescent COVID-19 samples came from the United States, Italy and Spain. PBMCs, B-cell-depleted T cells, or T cells provided the cDNA or gDNA that made up the material.

Original data processing: Estimated nucleated cell counts came from reference gene primer amplification. TCRdb's copy holds only in-frame clones and misses some; the assay was immunoSEQ multiplex PCR. V and J calls and clone size are copied from that table; D and trimming were computed from the DNA. The sample shows around 140,000 clones, approximately 84% of them seen only once. Trimming stripped 7 bases from V and 4 bases from J, with 17 bases between. The CDR3 covers 15 residues. Germline assignment: CDR1 SNHLY and CDR2 FYNNEI. V and J are TRBV2 and TRBJ2-1; weak D call: TRBD1 (5 bases). The receptor comes from a woman aged 55-69 years with acute or convalescent COVID-19. Sequenced sample: peripheral blood. The CDR3 DNA follows: TGTGCCAGCATCCCTGCGTGGGGCGGATACAATGAGCAGTTCTTC. Amino acids: CASIPAWGGYNEQFF.